The T cell receptor (beta chain) under discussion was sequenced for a study of T cells after yellow fever vaccination (dated by TCRdb to the late 2010s). Background for the entire study: Libraries from fractions with low cell numbers were prepared with the SMART-Seq v4 Ultra Low Input RNA kit. Two healthy male donors, one aged 18 to 29 and one aged 30 to 40 years, were included in the cohort. Blood was drawn at multiple timepoints before and after primary and secondary immunization, with bulk PBMC replicates and cell subsets isolated. To follow T-cell clones before and after primary and booster YFV17D yellow fever vaccination, bulk TCR alpha and beta repertoires were sequenced over time. Broad study findings and their caveats: A small fraction of clonotypes appeared in both the CD4 and CD8 compartments, likely as a result of convergent recombination. Compared with the primary T-cell response, the secondary T-cell response was weaker but faster, peaking on day 5 rather than day 15. Because abundant contaminating clonotypes from the bulk population could be contained in FACS-sorted repertoires, computational filtering was required. Most clones expanded after primary vaccination (about 95% of CD4 and about 85% of CD8) were re-detected after the booster, suggesting that broad memory maintenance occurred. Because the study included only a couple of donors, the extent to which the findings can be generalized is limited.

The CDR3 contains 16 residues, cysteine and phenylalanine counted. Just the 48-base CDR3 DNA is kept, in frame starting at base 1. Taken from the germline V gene, the CDR1 and CDR2 loops are MNHNS and SASEGT. V loses 0 bases, J loses 4 bases, and the germline ends lie 14 bases apart. TCR cDNA was synthesized by 5'RACE template switching, through which a universal primer site and unique molecular identifiers were introduced. Priming for cDNA synthesis came from both the TCR alpha and TCR beta constant segments. Libraries were amplified in two PCR steps, with sample barcodes and sequencing adapters added in the second step. Sequencing of libraries was performed on Illumina HiSeq 2500 (2x100 bp) or NovaSeq (2x150 bp). As for the authors' bioinformatics: MIGEC was used to demultiplex reads and collapse the reads into UMI consensus sequences, and MiXCR was used for V(D)J alignment. Vaccine-responding clonotypes were identified with edgeR using replicate PBMC samples, with FDR below 0.01 and a log2 fold change above 5 up to day 15 being required. Each bulk clonotype received a CD4 or CD8 identity based on whether the sequenced CD4 or CD8 repertoire contained that clonotype at higher abundance. Through fastp at Q25 and MiXCR, TCRdb rebuilt clones from the public reads, retaining in-frame beta chains. Rows with a matching CDR3 protein are joined into one entry that keeps the most common DNA and genes. These V and J calls rely on TCRdb rather than the paper's analysis. The sample records approximately 74,000 distinct CDR3 sequences, roughly 6% of which are singletons. The top ten clones comprise under 2.5% of the sample.

This clonotype showed up many times. Its antigen is unknown. No much larger clone is present one base from it, and per-base qualities are unavailable. The treatment or condition label for this specimen denotes: live attenuated yellow fever vaccine strain. A standard Ficoll-Paque protocol was used to isolate PBMCs from peripheral blood. Dynabeads CD4 and CD8 positive selection kits were used to isolate the CD4 and CD8 T-cell fractions. RNA was extracted with TriZol from bulk PBMCs, CD4 and CD8 fractions, and dextramer-positive and dextramer-negative fractions. This sample comprised CD4+ T cells sorted from PBMCs, obtained more than 13 days after the first yellow fever vaccination. Recombination connected TRBV6-1 to TRBJ2-3, with no confidently assigned D gene. The receptor's source is a man aged 18 to 35 who received the YFV17D yellow fever vaccine. The sequence in DNA is TGTGCCAGCAGTGAAGCGGGGTTTCCTGGTGCAGATACGCAGTATTTT. Its protein reads: CASSEAGFPGADTQYF.